Below, 9 T cell receptor beta chains from the same sample are listed, as sequenced in a study of identical twins. Each CDR3 protein gets one entry after TCRdb re-called the 5' RACE reads with MiXCR. The sample consists of around 490,000 distinct CDR3 sequences, under 25% of them appearing once. The data also belong to a second study, concerning yellow fever vaccine responses in identical twins.

Input material: CD4+ T cells sorted from blood. Source of these receptors: a woman aged 18-29 years in good health.

This rearrangement joins TRBV28 to TRBJ2-1, with TRBD2 identical over 9 bases. Germline V CDR1 and CDR2: MDHEN, SYDVKM. The V and J ends lost 2 bases and 4 bases, in that order; junction bases with no gene match: 3. The CDR3 sequence is 15 residues long. In DNA, the CDR3 is TGTGCCAGCAGTTTAACTAGCGGGCAGTACAATGAGCAGTTCTTC. Translation gives CASSLTSGQYNEQFF.

This clonotype occurred a few times. The gene calls are TRBV29-1 and TRBJ2-7; a possible D gene is TRBD2 (6 bases). Trimming stripped 5 bases from V and 4 bases from J, with 15 bases between. CDR3 length: 13 amino acids. Germline V lookup: CDR1 SQVTM, CDR2 ANQGSEA. The CDR3 nucleotides are TGCAGCGTTCACGGGGGAGTACAATACGAGCAGTACTTC. Translating it yields CSVHGGVQYEQYF.

A few counts support this clonotype. The J gene is TRBJ2-5, the V gene TRBV11-2; tentative D call: TRBD2 (6 bases). Germline CDR1 SGHAT, CDR2 FQNNGV. Trimming removed 1 base at V and 5 bases at J, with 14 bases between. This CDR3 has 15 residues. DNA of the CDR3: TGTGCCAGCAGCTTAGCTCCCGGGAGAGTGGAGACCCAGTACTTC. It yields the protein CASSLAPGRVETQYF.

The chain couples TRBV11-2 to TRBJ2-5, with a weak D call TRBD2 (7 bases). CDR1 is SGHAT, CDR2 FQNNGV, per germline. The V and J ends lost 1 base and 1 base respectively, with 13 bases between them. The CDR3 is 16 amino acids. The CDR3: CASSLVGGRSQETQYF. The CDR3 DNA is TGTGCCAGCAGCTTAGTGGGGGGGCGGAGCCAAGAGACCCAGTACTTC.

This clonotype was seen more than once but under ten times. This sequence joins TRBV5-6 and TRBJ2-3; D might be TRBD1 (6 bases). The CDR3 totals 13 residues. Between the trimmed V and J ends, which lost 6 bases and 3 bases, there was a span of 11 bases. Germline assignment: CDR1 SGHDT and CDR2 YYEEEE. The CDR3 protein is CASKYRATDTQYF. DNA of the CDR3: TGTGCCAGCAAATACAGGGCAACAGATACGCAGTATTTT.

V gene TRBV28 combines with J gene TRBJ1-1; no definite D call. Trimming stripped 3 bases from V and 1 base from J, with 6 bases between. The length of the CDR3 is 13 residues. CDR1 and CDR2 from the germline V gene are MDHEN and SYDVKM. The CDR3 DNA reads TGTGCCAGCAGTTTCTTGGAGAACACTGAAGCTTTCTTT. This translates into CASSFLENTEAFF.

This clonotype was recorded many times. The chain couples TRBV12-3 or TRBV12-4 to TRBJ1-1; TRBD1 matches at 8 bases. The CDR3 loop spans 15 amino acids. Trimming took 2 bases from V and 5 from J; bases not matched to a gene: 7. CDR3 sequence: CASSLTGTGGTEAFF. CDR3 DNA sequence: TGTGCCAGCAGTTTAACCGGGACAGGAGGGACTGAAGCTTTCTTT.

This sequence joins TRBV20-1 and TRBJ2-7, with 7 bases matching TRBD1. Unmatched junction bases numbered 13, after V lost 0 bases and J lost 2 bases. Germline CDR1 DFQATT, CDR2 SNEGSKA (reference sequence). This CDR3 is 17 amino acids long. CDR3 sequence: CSARDILGGALTYEQYF. CDR3 coding DNA: TGCAGTGCTAGAGATATCCTAGGGGGCGCCTTGACCTACGAGCAGTACTTC.

The chain employs TRBV5-1 and TRBJ2-7; TRBD2 might be the D (6 bases). The V and J ends lost 0 bases and 2 bases respectively, with 15 bases between them. The germline V gene has CDR1 SGHRS and CDR2 YFSETQ. The CDR3 length is 16 residues. CDR3 sequence reads: CASSLAIGGSTYEQYF. In nucleotides, the CDR3 is TGCGCCAGCAGCTTGGCCATTGGGGGGAGCACCTACGAGCAGTACTTC.